The T cell receptor beta chain under discussion was sequenced for a study of monozygotic twins with inflammatory bowel disease. Study results and caveats: No discrimination was achieved between different T cell subtypes.

UMIs containing a 6-nucleotide sample barcode were added via template switching. Both TCRalpha and TCRbeta cDNA were subjected to two nested PCRs lasting approximately 16 and 9 cycles. No DNA is given; TCRdb re-called the 5' RACE reads and lists each CDR3 protein once. The record lists more than 95,000 distinct CDR3 sequences, of which the ten most abundant hold roughly 1.8%. Turning to this clonotype: The antigen is not known.

Germline V gives CDR1 LNHNV, CDR2 YYDKDF (reference sequence). This CDR3 region has 17 residues. This TCR derives from a human donor with ulcerative colitis or Crohn's disease, or a healthy co-twin of an affected twin (not recorded which). The sample was blood. V and J are TRBV15 and TRBJ2-2; there is no DNA to check the TCRdb D call of TRBD1. The CDR3 sequence: CATSRDEGVRNTGELFF.